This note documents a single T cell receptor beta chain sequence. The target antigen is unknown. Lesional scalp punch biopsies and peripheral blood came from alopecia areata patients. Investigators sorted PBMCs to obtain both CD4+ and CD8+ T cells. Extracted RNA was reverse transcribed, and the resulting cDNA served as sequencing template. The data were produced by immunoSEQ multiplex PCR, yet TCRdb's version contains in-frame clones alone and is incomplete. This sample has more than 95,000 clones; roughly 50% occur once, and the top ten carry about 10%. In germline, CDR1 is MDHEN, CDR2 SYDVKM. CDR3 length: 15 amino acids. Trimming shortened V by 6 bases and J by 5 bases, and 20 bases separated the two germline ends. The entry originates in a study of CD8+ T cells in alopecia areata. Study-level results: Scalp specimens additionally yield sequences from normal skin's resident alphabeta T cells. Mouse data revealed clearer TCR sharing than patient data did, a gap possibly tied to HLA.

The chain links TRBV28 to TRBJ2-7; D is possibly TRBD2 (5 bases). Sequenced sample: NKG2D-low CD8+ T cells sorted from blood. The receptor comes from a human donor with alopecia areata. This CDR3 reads CASRRITEEPNEQYF. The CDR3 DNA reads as TGTGCCAGCAGAAGGATTACGGAGGAGCCGAACGAGCAGTACTTC.